One TCR beta chain is described in this entry. Antigen specificity is unknown. The record originates from a study of cytomegalovirus exposure and HLA in healthy donors. General study points: Reports indicate that TCR beta sequences accurately predicted the HLA-A and HLA-B alleles of most subjects.

The donors comprised healthy bone marrow donors. In nominal health when sampled, donors likely had unrecorded immune exposures nonetheless. Primers for the PCR totalled 60 Vbeta and 13 Jbeta. Profiling relied on immunoSEQ multiplex PCR, and the TCRdb table lists in-frame clones only, not all of them. The sample holds 180,000 or so clones, around 80% seen once. The CDR3 consists of 15 residues. Between the trimmed V and J ends, which lost 2 bases and 6 bases, there was a span of 14 bases. Germline CDR1 MNHEY, CDR2 SVGAGI. The chain joins TRBV6-5 to TRBJ2-1, with a possible D match to TRBD2 (5 bases). This receptor was obtained from a woman in her 30s in good health and CMV-seronegative. Sequencing used PBMCs. The chain's CDR3 is CASSYRPLGSNEQFF. DNA for the CDR3: TGTGCCAGCAGTTACAGGCCGCTGGGGAGCAATGAGCAGTTCTTC.